This T cell receptor (beta chain) was retrieved from a study of CD8+ T cells in alopecia areata. Trimming removed 2 bases at V and 7 bases at J, with 10 bases between. Germline V gene lookup returns CDR1 SGHRS and CDR2 YFSETQ. The CDR3 has 14 residues. Reverse transcribed after extraction, RNA yielded cDNA as the sequencing template. TCRdb's table, derived via immunoSEQ multiplex PCR, lists solely in-frame clones and lacks some. Found here are about 110,000 clones, around 53% of them singletons; the top ten hold 10% to 15%. Treatment meaning: oral pan-JAK inhibitor, 5-10 mg twice daily. Sequences were derived from CD8+ T cells sorted from blood, sampled at week 24, from a patient treated with tofacitinib. This chain joins TRBV5-1 and TRBJ1-6; D is possibly TRBD1 (6 bases). The clonotype comes from a human donor with alopecia areata. The CDR3 coding sequence is TGCGCCAGCAGCTTTCACAGGGAGAATTCACCCCTCCACTTT. Translation gives CASSFHRENSPLHF.